This TCR beta chain was observed in a study of blood T cell repertoires in COVID-19. Study at large: The study drew acute and convalescent COVID-19 samples from the United States, Italy and Spain. Sample material is recorded as cDNA or gDNA derived from T cells, B-cell-depleted T cells, or PBMCs.

Study processing details: By means of reference gene primer amplification, nucleated cell counts were estimated. Sequencing was performed with immunoSEQ multiplex PCR; in TCRdb, only in-frame clones are kept and a portion is missing. The DNA was the basis for D and trimming; V, J and clone size are from that table. The sample yields under 85,000 clones, roughly four fifths seen once. V lost 3 bases and J 5 bases, leaving 10 bases between the germline ends. CDR3 length: 13 amino acids. Germline assignment: CDR1 SNHLY and CDR2 FYNNEI. The chain joins TRBV2 to TRBJ2-5; D remains ambiguous. The receptor was isolated from a human donor in a cohort sampled during active COVID-19. The material sequenced was peripheral blood. CDR3: CASSDLSKETQYF. The CDR3 DNA sequence: TGTGCCAGCAGTGATTTGAGCAAGGAGACCCAGTACTTC.